The rows below give T cell receptor beta chains drawn from one sample of a study of T-cell memory formation after mild COVID-19. TCRdb re-called the 5' RACE reads through MiXCR, storing one row per CDR3 protein. Seen here are about 170,000 distinct CDR3 sequences, 10% to 15% observed once, and the top ten hold about 3.6%. The sequenced material came from PBMCs or a T cell subset sorted from them (not recorded which). All receptors come from a man aged 18 to 30 who had mild COVID-19 (a few samples of this study predate the infection). Cell type and time point are not known. Each CDR3 is given with its conserved first and last residue. D genes are given only for firm matches. The size of a clone is reported for some rows only, either as once, few or many, or as a class for expanded clones.

V gene	D gene	clone size	CDR3 length	J gene	CDR3 DNA	CDR3 protein
TRBV9	NA	once	15	TRBJ1-2	TGTGCCAGCAGCGGATCCCTGGGGATAAACTATGGCTACACCTTC	CASSGSLGINYGYTF
TRBV12-3/TRBV12-4	TRBD1	few	14	TRBJ2-4	TGTGCCAGCAGTTTCCCGGGACAGAAAAACATTCAGTACTTC	CASSFPGQKNIQYF
TRBV9	NA	few	13	TRBJ2-6	TGTGCCAGCAGCACAGCTGGGGCCAACGTCCTGACTTTC	CASSTAGANVLTF
TRBV12-3/TRBV12-4	TRBD1	few	14	TRBJ1-2	TGTGCCAGCAGTTATAGACAGGGGACCTATGGCTACACCTTC	CASSYRQGTYGYTF
TRBV20-1	NA	NA	14	TRBJ1-2	TGCAGTGCGACGAGCGGGGGAGCAGGCTATGGCTACACCTTC	CSATSGGAGYGYTF
TRBV12-3/TRBV12-4	TRBD1	NA	14	TRBJ2-2	TGTGCCAGCAGTAGGACAGGGCGTAGCGGGGAGCTGTTTTTT	CASSRTGRSGELFF
TRBV9	NA	many	14	TRBJ2-1	TGTGCCAGCAGTGAAAAGAGCTCCTACAATGAGCAGTTCTTC	CASSEKSSYNEQFF
TRBV18	NA	few	14	TRBJ1-1	TGTGCCAGCTCACCAATGAACAGGAACACTGAAGCTTTCTTT	CASSPMNRNTEAFF
TRBV7-3	NA	few	14	TRBJ2-3	TGTGCCAGCAGCTTCACGGGGAGCTCAGATACGCAGTATTTT	CASSFTGSSDTQYF
TRBV28	NA	few	14	TRBJ2-5	TGTGCCAGCAGTTTGGGGGGTTTCCAAGAGACCCAGTACTTC	CASSLGGFQETQYF
TRBV18	NA	NA	12	TRBJ2-4	TGTGCCAGCTCACCCCCAGACTTTATTCAGTACTTC	CASSPPDFIQYF
TRBV5-1	TRBD2	few	14	TRBJ2-5	TGCGCCAGCAGCCTCGGGGGGGCGGAAGAGACCCAGTACTTC	CASSLGGAEETQYF
TRBV7-2	NA	NA	13	TRBJ2-3	TGTGCCACCTCGGTAGCGGGCACAGATACGCAGTATTTT	CATSVAGTDTQYF
TRBV9	NA	many	15	TRBJ2-3	TGTGCCAGCAGCTCCTTGGGGGGGCCGGCGGATACGCAGTATTTT	CASSSLGGPADTQYF
TRBV6-5	TRBD1	NA	15	TRBJ1-1	TGTGCCAGCAGTCTCCGGGACAGGGGGCTAACTGAAGCTTTCTTT	CASSLRDRGLTEAFF
TRBV20-1	NA	few	14	TRBJ1-2	TGCAGTGCTAGAGTGGCGCGGGTGTTCTATGGCTACACCTTC	CSARVARVFYGYTF
TRBV6-1	NA	few	11	TRBJ1-5	TGTGCCAGCAGTGAAGAAACGACCCAGCATTTT	CASSEETTQHF
TRBV28	TRBD1	few	13	TRBJ2-1	TGTGCCAGCAACAGGGGGGTGGACAATGAGCAGTTCTTC	CASNRGVDNEQFF
TRBV19	NA	few	13	TRBJ2-7	TGTGCCAGTAGTATAGATCGACGGACTGACAGGTACTTC	CASSIDRRTDRYF
TRBV7-2	NA	many	15	TRBJ1-6	TGTGCCAGCAGCTGGCTTGGGACCGGGGATTCACCCCTCCACTTT	CASSWLGTGDSPLHF
TRBV25-1	NA	NA	15	TRBJ1-4	TGTGCCAGCAGTGAAGGTGGGGGGAACAACGAAAAACTGTTTTTT	CASSEGGGNNEKLFF
TRBV6-5	NA	NA	17	TRBJ1-2	TGTGCCAGCAGTTACAAAATAACTGAGGAAACTTACTATGGCTACACCTTC	CASSYKITEETYYGYTF
TRBV6-6	TRBD2	few	15	TRBJ2-3	TGTGCCACCGCCCGCACGGGGGGGCCCCGGGATACGCAGTATTTT	CATARTGGPRDTQYF
TRBV20-1	TRBD2	NA	14	TRBJ2-3	TGCAGTGCTTATGCGGGGGGGCCAACAGATACGCAGTATTTT	CSAYAGGPTDTQYF
TRBV20-1	TRBD2	few	14	TRBJ2-5	TGCAGTGCCGATAGCGGGGGGGCAGTAGAGACCCAGTACTTC	CSADSGGAVETQYF
TRBV6-5	NA	many	14	TRBJ1-4	TGTGCCAGCAGCTACATCTCAACTAATGAAAAACTGTTTTTT	CASSYISTNEKLFF
TRBV28	TRBD1	NA	15	TRBJ2-1	TGTGCCAGCAGTCTAGGACAGGGCTCAGGGTTTGGGCAGTTCTTC	CASSLGQGSGFGQFF
TRBV5-1	TRBD1	few	14	TRBJ2-1	TGCGCCAGCAGCTCCCGGACAGGGCCCAATGAGCAGTTCTTC	CASSSRTGPNEQFF
TRBV9	NA	many	16	TRBJ2-1	TGTGCCAGCAGCGTAGGAGGGGGGGACAGATACAATGAGCAGTTCTTC	CASSVGGGDRYNEQFF
TRBV5-1	TRBD1	few	15	TRBJ1-1	TGCGCCAGCAGCGGGAGGGGACAGGGGTGGACTGAAGCTTTCTTT	CASSGRGQGWTEAFF
TRBV7-2	NA	NA	13	TRBJ1-2	TGTGCCAGCAGCGTACAGGGTCCCTATGGCTACACCTTC	CASSVQGPYGYTF
TRBV2	NA	few	12	TRBJ1-1	TGTGCCAGCAGAGGAGATCTTGCTGAAGCTTTCTTT	CASRGDLAEAFF
TRBV15	TRBD1	NA	15	TRBJ2-3	TGTGCCACCAGCATCCAGACAGGGGACACAGATACGCAGTATTTT	CATSIQTGDTDTQYF
TRBV20-1	NA	NA	13	TRBJ1-1	TGCAGTGCTAGAGCTCTCCCTAGCGCTGAAGCTTTCTTT	CSARALPSAEAFF
TRBV9	NA	few	14	TRBJ2-3	TGTGCCAGCAGCGTAGGCCCTCACCAAGATACGCAGTATTTT	CASSVGPHQDTQYF
TRBV10-3	NA	many	14	TRBJ2-5	TGTGCCATCAGTGTGGAGGCCCCAGGCCAGACCCAGTACTTC	CAISVEAPGQTQYF
TRBV18	TRBD2	many	16	TRBJ2-3	TGTGCCAGCTCACCTGGAGCGGGGAGGAGCACAGATACGCAGTATTTT	CASSPGAGRSTDTQYF
TRBV5-1	NA	NA	17	TRBJ2-3	TGCGCCAGCAGCTTGATAATTGGGGTCTCGGGCACAGATACGCAGTATTTT	CASSLIIGVSGTDTQYF
TRBV19	NA	few	14	TRBJ1-2	TGTGCCAGTAGAACCTCGGGGGACTACTATGGCTACACCTTC	CASRTSGDYYGYTF
TRBV4-1	NA	NA	16	TRBJ1-5	TGCGCCAGCAGCCAAGGCCAGGGGTATAGCAATCAGCCCCAGCATTTT	CASSQGQGYSNQPQHF
TRBV6-5	TRBD1	NA	16	TRBJ1-2	TGTGCCAGCAGTTACTCCTGGGACAGGGGTGTACGTGGCTACACCTTC	CASSYSWDRGVRGYTF
TRBV5-1	NA	few	14	TRBJ2-2	TGCGCCAGCAGCGAGACAGGAAACACCGGGGAGCTGTTTTTT	CASSETGNTGELFF
TRBV7-2	TRBD2	many	16	TRBJ2-2	TGTGCCAGCAGCACCGCCGGGACTAGTGGGACCGGGGAGCTGTTTTTT	CASSTAGTSGTGELFF
TRBV12-3/TRBV12-4	NA	NA	13	TRBJ2-4	TGTGCCAGCAGTTTCTTAATGGAAGGCATTCAGTACTTC	CASSFLMEGIQYF
TRBV12-3/TRBV12-4	NA	NA	14	TRBJ1-1	TGTGCCAGCATTGCAGGGCTTGGGAACACTGAAGCTTTCTTT	CASIAGLGNTEAFF
TRBV7-2	NA	many	15	TRBJ2-1	TGTGCCAGCAGTCGCAGCTCAAACTCCTACAATGAGCAGTTCTTC	CASSRSSNSYNEQFF
TRBV29-1	TRBD2	NA	13	TRBJ2-3	TGCAGCGTTAAGGGACTAGCAATAGATACGCAGTATTTT	CSVKGLAIDTQYF
TRBV6-6	TRBD1	few	18	TRBJ2-6	TGTGCCAGCAGTTTTTCCGGGACAGGGCGCTCTGGGGCCAACGTCCTGACTTTC	CASSFSGTGRSGANVLTF
TRBV19	NA	NA	14	TRBJ2-6	TGTGCCAGCTCAGACCTCGGTGGGGCCAACGTCCTGACTTTC	CASSDLGGANVLTF
TRBV12-3/TRBV12-4	NA	few	14	TRBJ1-1	TGTGCCAGCAGTTGGACAGCGATGAACACTGAAGCTTTCTTT	CASSWTAMNTEAFF
TRBV27	TRBD1	NA	22	TRBJ1-6	TGTGCCAGCAGACCCCGGGAACAGGGGGTCGGTTGGAAGAGCTCCTATAATTCACCCCTCCACTTT	CASRPREQGVGWKSSYNSPLHF
TRBV5-1	NA	NA	14	TRBJ2-5	TGCGCCAGCAGCTTGAGGACAGCGGGTGAGACCCAGTACTTC	CASSLRTAGETQYF
TRBV4-1	NA	NA	11	TRBJ2-5	TGCGCCAGCAGCCATAACCGGACCCAGTACTTC	CASSHNRTQYF
TRBV10-2	NA	NA	12	TRBJ2-3	TGCGCCAGCAGTGTCCGGGCAGATACGCAGTATTTT	CASSVRADTQYF
TRBV5-1	NA	few	14	TRBJ1-2	TGCGCCAGCAGCTTGGCCGTGCAGGGCCATGGCTACACCTTC	CASSLAVQGHGYTF
TRBV3-1	NA	many	15	TRBJ2-2	TGTGCCAGCAACCCGGGACTCCAAAACACCGGGGAGCTGTTTTTT	CASNPGLQNTGELFF
TRBV6-5	TRBD1	few	14	TRBJ1-2	TGTGCCAGCAGTCGACGACAGGGTCCCTATGGCTACACCTTC	CASSRRQGPYGYTF
TRBV5-5	NA	few	14	TRBJ1-2	TGTGCCAGCAGCCGACTTCAATGGGTCTCTGGCTACACCTTC	CASSRLQWVSGYTF
TRBV6-2/TRBV6-3	NA	NA	11	TRBJ2-1	TGTGCCAGCAGTCACAGGGCTGAGCAGTTCTTC	CASSHRAEQFF
TRBV11-2	TRBD1	few	15	TRBJ2-1	TGTGCCAGCAGCTTAGCGACAGGGGTAGGCAATGAGCAGTTCTTC	CASSLATGVGNEQFF